One and the same sample provided the 14 T cell receptor beta chains below, sequenced in a study of OX40 agonist ivuxolimab in advanced cancers. Here immunoSEQ multiplex PCR was the method, and the copy in TCRdb shows in-frame clones only, minus some. This sample yields fewer than 55,000 clones, of which around 84% are seen a single time; approximately 1.6% belongs to the top ten. Sequencing was performed on CD4+ or CD8+ T cells sorted from blood, taken in a trial of the OX40 agonist ivuxolimab. The receptors derive from an adult with an advanced solid tumor such as melanoma, head and neck, liver or kidney cancer.

This clone was detected only a few times. The rearrangement joins TRBV7-3 to TRBJ2-1; D is possibly TRBD2 (5 bases). The CDR3 sequence is 12 residues long. V lost 3 bases, J lost 9 bases, and 9 bases lay in between. The germline CDR1 and CDR2 sequences are SGHTA and FQGTGA. The CDR3 DNA reads TGTGCCAGCAGCTTGCCGGCGGGTGAGCAGTTCTTC. Its translation: CASSLPAGEQFF.

The chain is built from TRBV27 and TRBJ2-3; D not resolved. V was trimmed by 4 bases and J by 5 bases, leaving 13 bases between them. The CDR3 contains 14 residues. Germline CDR1 is MNHEY and CDR2 is SMNVEV (reference sequence). For the CDR3, the DNA is TGTGCCAGCAGTTCACTTAGCACCGGAGATACGCAGTATTTT. Residues: CASSSLSTGDTQYF.

The chain employs TRBV6-1 and TRBJ2-1, with 13 bases matching TRBD2. The CDR3 is made up of 13 amino acids. The junction had 3 bases not matched to a gene; V was cut back by 6 bases and J by 10 bases. CDR1 and CDR2 (germline): MNHNS, SASEGT. The chain's CDR3 is CASRRTSGSEQFF. CDR3 nucleotide sequence: TGTGCCAGCAGAAGGACTAGCGGGAGCGAGCAGTTCTTC.

The rearrangement links TRBV20-1 to TRBJ2-1; D is ambiguous. V was pared by 4 bases and J by 3 bases, with 4 bases between. The CDR3 covers 11 residues. Per germline, CDR1 DFQATT and CDR2 SNEGSKA (reference sequence). CDR3 protein: CSATVYNEQFF. CDR3 in DNA: TGCAGTGCTACCGTCTACAATGAGCAGTTCTTC.

The rearrangement uses TRBV11-3 and TRBJ2-2, with unresolved D. With 2 bases removed from V and 7 bases from J, the gap between germline ends came to 8 bases. Germline assignment: CDR1 SGHNT and CDR2 YENEEA. The length of the CDR3 is 13 residues. This CDR3 reads CASSLSSVGELFF. The CDR3 nucleotides are TGTGCCAGCAGCTTATCGAGTGTCGGGGAGCTGTTTTTT.

The chain is built from TRBV27 and TRBJ2-7; D is ambiguous. V gave up 0 bases and J gave up 0 bases, with 6 bases separating them. This CDR3 region has 14 residues. Germline V gene lookup returns CDR1 MNHEY and CDR2 SMNVEV (reference sequence). The CDR3 is CASSLSGFSYEQYF. The DNA for the CDR3 is TGTGCCAGCAGTTTATCCGGGTTCTCCTACGAGCAGTACTTC.

The chain joins TRBV10-3 to TRBJ1-1; no clear D gene. Trimming left V 0 bases short and J 5 bases short, with 7 bases between. CDR1 is ENHRY and CDR2 is SYGVKD in the germline V gene. The CDR3 extends over 13 amino acids. CDR3 sequence: CAISESGRTEAFF. The DNA of the CDR3 is TGTGCCATCAGTGAGTCAGGACGGACTGAAGCTTTCTTT.

This rearrangement joins TRBV10-1 to TRBJ1-1; D gene uncertain. In germline, CDR1 is WNHNN, CDR2 SYGVQD (reference sequence). The V end was cut by 4 bases, the J end by 1 base, with 4 bases between. The CDR3 covers 12 residues. The CDR3 region is CASSGPNTEAFF. The CDR3 region has the DNA TGCGCCAGCAGTGGACCGAACACTGAAGCTTTCTTT.

This chain links TRBV7-9 with TRBJ2-7; D possibly corresponds to TRBD2 (6 bases). Germline-derived CDR1 and CDR2 are SEHNR and FQNEAQ (reference sequence). The CDR3 is made up of 17 amino acids. V shed 0 bases and J shed 4 bases, with 19 bases lying between them. The CDR3, as DNA: TGTGCCAGCAGCTTAGCTAGCGGAGGCGTCGGAGTTTACGAGCAGTACTTC. Translation: CASSLASGGVGVYEQYF.

The chain employs TRBV5-1 and TRBJ2-3; 12 nucleotides match TRBD1. V lost 3 bases and J lost 0; bases outside the gene matches: 2. The V gene's germline CDR1 is SGHRS and CDR2 YFSETQ. This CDR3 comprises 16 residues. The CDR3 spells CASSSGQGASTDTQYF. In DNA form, the CDR3 reads TGCGCCAGCAGCTCGGGACAGGGGGCGAGCACAGATACGCAGTATTTT. Full variable domain (outside the CDR3, taken from reference TRBV5-1 and TRBJ2-3): KAGVTQTPRYLIKTRGQQVTLSCSPISGHRSVSWYQQTPGQGLQFLFEYFSETQRNKGNFPGRFSGRQFSNSRSEMNVSTLELGDSALYLCASSSGQGASTDTQYFGPGTRLTVL.

The table lists this clone with a count of one. V gene TRBV11-1 combines with J gene TRBJ1-4; unclear D gene. This CDR3 contains 13 residues. Trimming shortened V by 6 bases and J by 5 bases, and 10 bases separated the two germline ends. Germline CDR1 SGHAT, CDR2 FQDESV (reference sequence). In nucleotides, the CDR3 is TGTGCCAGCAGGGGCGGACCAAATGAAAAACTGTTTTTT. It is translated as CASRGGPNEKLFF.

This chain links TRBV20-1 with TRBJ2-2; no clear D. Per germline, CDR1 DFQATT and CDR2 SNEGSKA (reference sequence). The CDR3 is 11 amino acids. V was trimmed by 5 bases and J by 9 bases, leaving 10 bases between them. CDR3 DNA: TGCAGTGCTTCTTACCGCCGGGAGCTGTTTTTT. Amino acids: CSASYRRELFF.

The V gene is TRBV7-2, the J gene TRBJ2-3, with TRBD2 matching over 8 bases. V lost 2 bases, J lost 6 bases, and 10 bases stayed unmatched. The CDR3 has 16 amino acids. Germline CDR1 is SGHTA and CDR2 is FQGNSA. The CDR3: CASSLSMPGGGDTQYF. In DNA, the CDR3 is TGTGCCAGCAGCTTAAGTATGCCGGGAGGGGGGGATACGCAGTATTTT.

V and J are TRBV5-1 and TRBJ2-5, with TRBD2 as a possible D gene (7 bases). The CDR3 covers 14 residues. V was trimmed by 0 bases and J by 3 bases, leaving 9 bases between them. The V gene's germline CDR1 is SGHRS and CDR2 YFSETQ. CDR3 sequence (DNA): TGCGCCAGCAGCTTGGGAGGGGGGGAAGAGACCCAGTACTTC. It specifies CASSLGGGEETQYF.